The 28 T cell receptor beta chains below come from one sample, sequenced in a study of T cells in Graves' hyperthyroidism and ophthalmopathy. The TCR beta CDR3 regions underwent amplification using RNA transcripts as the source. The HTBI primer set was used in a first-round RT-PCR of the TCR CDR3. From the multiplex PCR reads, TCRdb called clonotypes with MiXCR, one entry per CDR3 protein. Counted here are about 570,000 distinct CDR3 sequences, 46% occurring once; the ten biggest clones make up around 20%. The sample taken for sequencing was peripheral blood or thyroid tissue (not recorded which). The source is an adult woman with Graves' disease, either hyperthyroidism or ophthalmopathy (not recorded which).

This clonotype was counted many times. This sequence joins TRBV2 and TRBJ1-4; 10 bases are shared with TRBD1. CDR3 length: 14 amino acids. Trimming at V came to 5 bases and at J to 4 bases, leaving 1 base not matched to a gene. The germline V gene has CDR1 SNHLY and CDR2 FYNNEI. CDR3 nucleotides: TGTGCCAGCAGTCGGGACAGGGGTAATGAAAAACTGTTTTTT. Translation gives CASSRDRGNEKLFF.

The V gene is TRBV12-3 or TRBV12-4, the J gene TRBJ2-7; tentatively, D is TRBD1 (6 bases). Trimming stripped 2 bases from V and 4 bases from J, with 15 bases between. The CDR3 covers 15 residues. The CDR3 reads CASSLMQGSTYEQYF. The CDR3 DNA is TGTGCCAGCAGTTTAATGCAGGGGAGCACGTACGAGCAGTACTTC.

The rearrangement uses TRBV19 and TRBJ1-1, with 7 bases identical to TRBD1. CDR3 length: 14 residues. Germline lookup yields CDR1 LNHDA and CDR2 SQIVND (reference sequence). With V trimmed by 6 bases and J by 4 bases, 8 bases remained unmatched. The CDR3: CASRAQGDLTEAFF. DNA of the CDR3: TGTGCCAGTAGAGCCCAGGGGGATCTCACTGAAGCTTTCTTT.

The V and J genes are TRBV7-2 and TRBJ1-6; 7 bases line up with TRBD1. Germline values: CDR1 SGHTA, CDR2 FQGNSA. With 2 bases clipped from V and 10 bases from J, the junction kept 11 bases outside the gene matches. The CDR3 runs 16 residues. DNA of the CDR3: TGTGCCAGCAGCTTAAGGCCAGGGGGTGGTAAGTCACCCCTCCACTTT. Protein product: CASSLRPGGGKSPLHF.

The chain couples TRBV5-1 to TRBJ1-1; a weak D match, TRBD1 (5 bases). Per germline, CDR1 SGHRS and CDR2 YFSETQ. V lost 5 bases and J lost 10, with 18 bases in between. The CDR3 covers 13 residues. This chain's CDR3 is CASRPGGEMAAFF. Here the CDR3 DNA reads TGCGCCAGCAGGCCCGGGGGGGAAATGGCAGCTTTCTTT.

In its sample, this clonotype was seen many times. V is TRBV20-1 and J is TRBJ1-3; 7 bases are shared with TRBD1. Trimming took 6 bases from V and 7 from J; bases not matched to a gene: 9. This CDR3 region has 13 residues. Germline CDR1 and CDR2: DFQATT and SNEGSKA (reference sequence). Here the CDR3 reads CSARGDRRNTIYF. Written as DNA, the CDR3 is TGCAGTGCAAGGGGGGACAGAAGGAACACCATATATTTT.

In its sample, this clonotype was seen many times. The J gene is TRBJ2-5, the V gene TRBV2, with a tentative D call TRBD2 (5 bases). The CDR3 totals 13 residues. The germline V gene has CDR1 SNHLY and CDR2 FYNNEI. Trimming took off 3 bases at V and 3 bases at J, with 8 bases between the two ends. For the CDR3, the DNA is TGTGCCAGCAGTGACAGAGGGAAAGAGACCCAGTACTTC. It specifies CASSDRGKETQYF.

This clonotype showed up just a few times. This rearrangement joins TRBV25-1 to TRBJ2-5; D is unresolved. The CDR3 loop spans 17 amino acids. CDR1 is MGHDK and CDR2 is SYGVNS in the germline V gene. Trimming pared 4 bases from V and 0 bases from J, leaving 18 bases between. In DNA form, the CDR3 reads TGTGCCAGCAGTGCCGACGGAAACAGTCTATACCAAGAGACCCAGTACTTC. Encoded protein: CASSADGNSLYQETQYF.

The V gene is TRBV7-2, the J gene TRBJ2-7; the match to TRBD2 covers 9 bases. V was clipped by 5 bases and J by 7 bases; unmatched bases: 12. The CDR3 extends over 15 amino acids. Germline loops: CDR1 SGHTA, CDR2 FQGNSA. CDR3 sequence: CASSQLGGRVKEQYF. The CDR3 DNA sequence: TGTGCCAGCAGCCAGCTGGGCGGGAGGGTTAAGGAGCAGTACTTC.

This clonotype was picked up many times. The rearrangement uses TRBV6-5 and TRBJ2-6; no firm D call. The V end was cut by 2 bases, the J end by 3 bases, with 8 bases between. Germline-derived CDR1 and CDR2 are MNHEY and SVGAGI. The length of the CDR3 is 15 residues. Here the CDR3 DNA reads TGTGCCAGCAGTTACGGAAGGGATGGGGCCAACGTCCTGACTTTC. It encodes CASSYGRDGANVLTF.

This clonotype was found many times. The chain uses TRBV7-2 and TRBJ1-2; D gene unclear. The CDR3 totals 15 residues. Trimming pared 5 bases from V and 3 bases from J, leaving 16 bases between. Germline CDR1 is SGHTA and CDR2 is FQGNSA. In DNA, the CDR3 is TGTGCCAGCAGCCTGGACGTCCTCAAGCACTATGGCTACACCTTC. Protein sequence: CASSLDVLKHYGYTF.

This clonotype came up many times. This chain uses TRBV4-1 with TRBJ1-1; possibly TRBD1 for D (5 bases). V was trimmed by 2 bases and J by 1 base, leaving 14 bases between them. CDR1 and CDR2 (germline): MGHRA, YSYEKL. CDR3 length: 16 amino acids. The CDR3 is CASSQPPGRSNTEAFF. DNA of the CDR3: TGCGCCAGCAGCCAACCGCCGGGACGGTCGAACACTGAAGCTTTCTTT.

The rearrangement joins TRBV20-1 to TRBJ1-1; D ambiguous. The length of the CDR3 is 12 residues. The V end lost 3 bases, the J end lost 8 bases, and 13 bases lay between the germline ends. CDR1 is DFQATT, CDR2 SNEGSKA, per germline (reference sequence). The CDR3 spells CSARPQQSEAFF. In DNA form, the CDR3 reads TGCAGTGCTAGGCCCCAACAGTCAGAAGCTTTCTTT.

In this sample, this clonotype turned up many times. The chain uses TRBV4-2 and TRBJ2-5; the D is unclear. Trimming took off 2 bases at V and 5 bases at J, with 9 bases between the two ends. The CDR3 loop spans 13 amino acids. Germline CDR1 is LGHNA and CDR2 is YNFKEQ. The CDR3 protein is CASSQRVWETQYF. In nucleotides, the CDR3 is TGTGCCAGCAGCCAACGAGTATGGGAGACCCAGTACTTC.

The genes are TRBV4-2 and TRBJ1-2; D is unclear. V shed 0 bases and J shed 2 bases, with 7 bases lying between them. The germline V gene has CDR1 LGHNA and CDR2 YNFKEQ. The CDR3 covers 14 residues. The DNA for the CDR3 is TGTGCCAGCAGCCAAGATAGCAGAAACTATGGCTACACCTTC. Translating gives CASSQDSRNYGYTF.

About this clonotype: A read error may produce the germline difference seen at one junction end. J is TRBJ2-7 and V is TRBV15; 10 nucleotides agree with TRBD2. The CDR3 is 15 residues long. CDR1 and CDR2 from the germline V gene are LNHNV and YYDKDF (reference sequence). DNA of the CDR3: TGTGCCGCCAGCAGCCGACTAGCGGGCTCATACGAGCAGTACTTC. This translates into CAASSRLAGSYEQYF.

Only one count was recorded for this clonotype. V and J are TRBV20-1 and TRBJ1-2; unclear D gene. The V gene lost 3 bases and the J gene lost 0 bases, with 8 bases spanning the gap. The CDR3 spans 13 residues. Germline V gives CDR1 DFQATT, CDR2 SNEGSKA (reference sequence). CDR3 in amino acids: CSARTPPNYGYTF. For the CDR3, the DNA is TGCAGTGCTAGGACACCTCCTAACTATGGCTACACCTTC.

This clonotype was counted many times. The chain combines TRBV5-1 with TRBJ1-2; D call uncertain. Germline-derived CDR1 and CDR2 are SGHRS and YFSETQ. Trimming stripped 3 bases from V and 8 bases from J, with 20 bases between. The CDR3 is 15 residues long. The CDR3 here is CASSSDPGNAPGYTF. CDR3 DNA sequence: TGCGCCAGCAGCTCTGACCCCGGGAACGCACCCGGCTACACCTTC.

This clonotype was counted many times. The rearrangement joins TRBV5-1 to TRBJ2-7; TRBD2 matches at 14 bases. The CDR3 loop spans 15 amino acids. The J segment lost 5 bases and the V segment lost 2 bases, leaving 3 bases of the junction unmatched. From germline, CDR1 is SGHRS and CDR2 YFSETQ. CDR3 residues: CASSFGTSGSDEQYF. CDR3 bases: TGCGCCAGCAGCTTTGGGACTAGCGGGAGTGACGAGCAGTACTTC.

About this clonotype: Mismatch with germline at one junction end may stem from a read error. The chain uses TRBV4-1 and TRBJ1-2; D possibly corresponds to TRBD1 (5 bases). This CDR3 comprises 14 residues. From germline, CDR1 is MGHRA and CDR2 YSYEKL. CDR3 region: CASSQDQGPYGYTF. For the CDR3, the DNA is TGTGCCAGCAGCCAAGACCAGGGTCCCTATGGCTACACCTTC.

This clonotype was seen ten or more times. The germline gene is not matched at one end of the junction; a read error may be the cause. The chain couples TRBV6-1 to TRBJ1-5; D possibly corresponds to TRBD1 (5 bases). CDR1 is MNHNS and CDR2 is SASEGT in the germline V gene. CDR3 length: 14 amino acids. The CDR3 DNA is TGTGCCAGCAGAGAAGGGGCAGACAATCAGCCCCAGCATTTT. Amino acid sequence: CASREGADNQPQHF.

The rearrangement uses TRBV4-1 and TRBJ2-7, with D tentatively TRBD2 (5 bases). The CDR3 has 17 amino acids. Trimming removed 2 bases at V and 2 bases at J, with 19 bases between. Germline assignment: CDR1 MGHRA and CDR2 YSYEKL. This CDR3 reads CASSQLLARDIAYEQYF. CDR3 nucleotides: TGCGCCAGCAGCCAACTTCTTGCCCGGGATATCGCCTACGAGCAGTACTTC.

The chain employs TRBV7-9 and TRBJ1-4; D remains unclear. Germline V gene lookup returns CDR1 SEHNR and CDR2 FQNEAQ (reference sequence). V lost 5 bases and J lost 0, with 7 bases in between. The CDR3 has 14 amino acids. The CDR3 sequence: CASSVVATNEKLFF. The CDR3 coding sequence is TGTGCCAGCAGCGTCGTGGCAACTAATGAAAAACTGTTTTTT.

Worth noting for this clonotype: The germline gene is not matched at one end of the junction; a read error may be the cause. The chain links TRBV3-1 to TRBJ1-3; the D gene is possibly TRBD1 (5 bases). The CDR3 spans 15 residues. Germline CDR1 LGHDT, CDR2 YNNKEL (reference sequence). DNA for the CDR3: TGTGCAAGCAGCCAAGGCAGGGCCACTGGAAACACCATATATTTT. Translation: CASSQGRATGNTIYF.

This chain connects TRBV10-3 to TRBJ1-1, with unresolved D. Trimming stripped 11 bases from V and 3 bases from J, with 7 bases between. Germline CDR1 reads ENHRY; CDR2 reads SYGVKD. The CDR3 extends over 10 amino acids. CDR3: CAAGDTEAFF. CDR3 nucleotides: TGTGCCGCCGGGGACACTGAAGCTTTCTTT.

This clonotype was recorded a few times. The rearrangement links TRBV10-3 to TRBJ1-2; D might be TRBD1 (5 bases). Per germline, CDR1 ENHRY and CDR2 SYGVKD. Trimming shortened V by 2 bases and J by 8 bases, and 12 bases separated the two germline ends. The CDR3 is made up of 13 amino acids. Written as DNA, the CDR3 is TGTGCCATCAGTGAGAGGCAGGAGGGGGGCTACACCTTC. Its translation is CAISERQEGGYTF.

This clonotype was observed many times. This sequence joins TRBV6-6 and TRBJ2-5; D is unresolved. V was pared by 0 bases and J by 3 bases, with 2 bases between. The CDR3 contains 12 residues. Per germline, CDR1 MNHNY and CDR2 SVGAGI (reference sequence). The CDR3 region has the DNA TGTGCCAGCAGTTACTCGAAAGAGACCCAGTACTTC. Amino acid sequence: CASSYSKETQYF.

The CDR3 sequence: CSASGLAGTQETQYF. As DNA, the CDR3 is TGCAGTGCTTCCGGACTAGCGGGGACCCAAGAGACCCAGTACTTC. The V gene is TRBV20-1, the J gene TRBJ2-5; 12 nucleotides align to TRBD2. Trimming removed 5 bases from V and 1 base from J; junction bases left unmatched: 5. Germline V lookup: CDR1 DFQATT, CDR2 SNEGSKA (reference sequence). CDR3 size: 15 residues.